This is a list of T cell receptor beta chains from one sample in a study of blood T cell repertoires in COVID-19. Libraries were prepared by immunoSEQ multiplex PCR; TCRdb keeps only in-frame clonotypes and omits some of them. The repertoire consists of about 320,000 clones, with under 90% occurring once and the leading ten covering 4% to 6%. Sequencing input: PBMCs or T cells enriched from blood (not recorded which). Source of these receptors: a man aged 55 to 69 who had recovered from COVID-19. CDR3s include the opening cysteine and the closing phenylalanine or tryptophan. Each record gives: V gene, clone size, D gene, J gene, CDR3 protein, CDR3 DNA. D genes are given only for firm matches. Clone size appears in some rows only: once, few, many, or a class for an expanded clone.

TRBV7-9	-	-	TRBJ1-4	CASSPRSGDEKLFF	TGTGCCAGCAGCCCCCGGTCAGGGGATGAAAAACTGTTTTTT
TRBV23-1	-	TRBD1	TRBJ2-3	CASSRPTGGVRVSTDTQYF	TGCGCCAGCAGTCGGCCGACAGGGGGCGTGAGGGTTAGCACAGATACGCAGTATTTT
TRBV11-2	-	-	TRBJ2-1	CASSLDLMGGAYNEQFF	TGTGCCAGCAGCTTAGATCTTATGGGAGGTGCCTACAATGAGCAGTTCTTC
TRBV18	-	TRBD2	TRBJ2-1	CASSALGAGTYNEQFF	TGTGCCAGCTCAGCCCTCGGAGCGGGGACCTACAATGAGCAGTTCTTC
TRBV5-4	-	-	TRBJ1-1	CASSLGNLNTEAFF	TGTGCCAGCAGCTTGGGCAACTTGAACACTGAAGCTTTCTTT
TRBV28	-	TRBD1	TRBJ1-2	CASSPLLGQGAGGYTF	TGTGCCAGCAGTCCCCTTCTCGGACAGGGGGCAGGTGGCTACACCTTC
TRBV7-2	-	-	TRBJ2-7	CASSLGRRDLSYEQYF	TGTGCCAGCAGCTTAGGGAGACGGGACTTATCCTACGAGCAGTACTTC
TRBV18	-	-	TRBJ1-1	CASSPSAGTQNTEAFF	TGTGCCAGCTCACCCTCAGCTGGGACTCAGAACACTGAAGCTTTCTTT
TRBV9	-	TRBD2	TRBJ2-5	CASSVGTSGSQETQYF	TGTGCCAGCAGCGTAGGGACTAGCGGGAGCCAAGAGACCCAGTACTTC
TRBV28	-	TRBD1	TRBJ2-5	CATRGQGKVAQYF	TGTGCCACCCGGGGACAGGGGAAGGTTGCCCAGTACTTC
TRBV6-5	-	-	TRBJ2-5	CASSYSGADQETQYF	TGTGCCAGCAGTTACTCTGGAGCGGATCAAGAGACCCAGTACTTC
TRBV7-3	-	-	TRBJ2-5	CASSNGRGETQYF	TGTGCCAGCAGCAACGGACGCGGGGAGACCCAGTACTTC
TRBV6-2/TRBV6-3	-	TRBD2	TRBJ2-5	CASSYLLAGRRYEETQYF	TGTGCCAGCAGTTACCTCTTAGCGGGGAGGAGGTATGAAGAGACCCAGTACTTC
TRBV3-1/TRBV3-2	few	TRBD1	TRBJ1-2	CASSQGGQGAYGYTF	TGTGCCAGCAGCCAAGGGGGGCAGGGGGCCTATGGCTACACCTTC
TRBV7-9	few	-	TRBJ1-1	CASSLDRWSVGAFF	TGTGCCAGCAGCTTAGATCGATGGAGTGTTGGCGCTTTCTTT
TRBV14	-	-	TRBJ2-7	CASSLWPGEGDEQYF	TGTGCCAGCAGCTTATGGCCGGGAGAAGGCGACGAGCAGTACTTC